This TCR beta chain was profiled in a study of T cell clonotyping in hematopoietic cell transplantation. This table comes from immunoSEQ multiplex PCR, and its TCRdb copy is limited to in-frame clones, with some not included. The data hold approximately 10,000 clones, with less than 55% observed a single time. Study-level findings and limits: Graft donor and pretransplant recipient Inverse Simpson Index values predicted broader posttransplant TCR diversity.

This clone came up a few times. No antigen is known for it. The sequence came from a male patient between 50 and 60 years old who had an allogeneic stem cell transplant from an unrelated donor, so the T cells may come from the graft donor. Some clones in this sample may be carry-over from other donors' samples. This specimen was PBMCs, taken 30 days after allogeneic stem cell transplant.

The CDR3: CASTTTSGGAQETQYF. DNA for the CDR3: TGTGCCAGCACGACCACTAGCGGGGGGGCCCAAGAGACCCAGTACTTC. The chain carries TRBV21-1 and TRBJ2-5; the DNA was not used to check the table's D call, TRBD2. TRBV21-1 is listed as a pseudogene. The CDR3 extends over 16 amino acids.